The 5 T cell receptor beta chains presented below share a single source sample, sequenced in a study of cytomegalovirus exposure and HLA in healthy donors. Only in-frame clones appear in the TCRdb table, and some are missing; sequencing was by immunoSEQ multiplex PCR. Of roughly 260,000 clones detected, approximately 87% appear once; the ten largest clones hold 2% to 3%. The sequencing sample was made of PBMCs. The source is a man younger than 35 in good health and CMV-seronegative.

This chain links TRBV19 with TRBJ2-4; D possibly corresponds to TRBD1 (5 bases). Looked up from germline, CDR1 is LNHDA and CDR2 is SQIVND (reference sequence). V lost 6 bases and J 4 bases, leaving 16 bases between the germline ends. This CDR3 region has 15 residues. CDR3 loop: CASSPDLQGKNIQYF. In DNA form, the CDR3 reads TGTGCCAGTAGCCCTGACTTGCAGGGAAAAAACATTCAGTACTTC.

CDR3 protein: CASSFRDRVGYEQFF. For the CDR3, the DNA is TGTGCCAGCAGTTTTAGGGACAGGGTAGGGTATGAGCAGTTCTTC. The V gene is TRBV28, the J gene TRBJ2-1, with 9 bases identical to TRBD1. CDR1 is MDHEN, CDR2 SYDVKM, per germline. CDR3 length: 15 residues. Trimming took 3 bases from V and 8 from J; bases not matched to a gene: 8.

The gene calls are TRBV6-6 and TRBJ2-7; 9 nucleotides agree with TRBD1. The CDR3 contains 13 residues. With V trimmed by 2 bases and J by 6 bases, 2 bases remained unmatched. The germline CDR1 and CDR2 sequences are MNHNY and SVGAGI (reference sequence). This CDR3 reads CASSYPTGGEQYF. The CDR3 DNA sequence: TGTGCCAGCAGTTACCCGACAGGGGGCGAGCAGTACTTC.

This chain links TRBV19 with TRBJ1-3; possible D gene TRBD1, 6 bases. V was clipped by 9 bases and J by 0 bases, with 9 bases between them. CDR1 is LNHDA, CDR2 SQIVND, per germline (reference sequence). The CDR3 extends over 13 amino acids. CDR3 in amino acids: CASRDISGNTIYF. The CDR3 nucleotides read TGTGCCAGCCGGGACATCTCTGGAAACACCATATATTTT.

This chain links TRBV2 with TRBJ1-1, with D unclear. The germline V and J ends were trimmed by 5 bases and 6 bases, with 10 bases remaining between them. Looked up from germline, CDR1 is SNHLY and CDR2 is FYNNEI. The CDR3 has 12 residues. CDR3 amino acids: CASSQDTSEAFF. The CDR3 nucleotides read TGTGCCAGCAGTCAAGACACGTCTGAAGCTTTCTTT.